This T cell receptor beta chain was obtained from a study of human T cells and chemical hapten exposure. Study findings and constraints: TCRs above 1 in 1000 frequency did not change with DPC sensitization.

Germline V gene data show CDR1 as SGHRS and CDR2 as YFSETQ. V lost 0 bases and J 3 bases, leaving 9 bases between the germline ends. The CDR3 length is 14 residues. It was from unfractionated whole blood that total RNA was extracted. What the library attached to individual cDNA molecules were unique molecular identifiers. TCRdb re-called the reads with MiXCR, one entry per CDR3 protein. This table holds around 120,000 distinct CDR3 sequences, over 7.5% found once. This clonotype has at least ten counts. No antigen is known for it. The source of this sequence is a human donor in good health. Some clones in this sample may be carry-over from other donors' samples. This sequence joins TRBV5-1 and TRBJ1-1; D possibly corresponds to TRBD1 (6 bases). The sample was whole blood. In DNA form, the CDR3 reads TGCGCCAGCAGCTTGGACAGGGTTGACACTGAAGCTTTCTTT. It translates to CASSLDRVDTEAFF.